Reported below is one T cell receptor (beta chain). These data originate in a study of OX40 agonist ivuxolimab in advanced cancers. The wider study: A diagnosis of hepatocellular carcinoma, melanoma, renal cell or head and neck cancer was present in dose-escalation patients. Averaging 60 years in age, with a range of roughly 20 to 90, the cohort was 80% to 90% male.

Germline V gene lookup returns CDR1 KGHSH and CDR2 LQKENI. The CDR3 length is 16 residues. Trimming at V came to 3 bases and at J to 2 bases, leaving 10 bases not matched to a gene. TCRdb keeps only in-frame clones here, not all; method: immunoSEQ multiplex PCR. The sample consists of 45,000 to 60,000 clones, almost 90% of them appearing once. This receptor was taken from an adult with an advanced solid tumor such as melanoma, head and neck, liver or kidney cancer. The sample consisted of CD4+ or CD8+ T cells sorted from blood, taken in a trial of the OX40 agonist ivuxolimab. The chain links TRBV18 to TRBJ2-7, with 7 nucleotides matching TRBD2. For the CDR3, the DNA is TGTGCCAGCTCACCCGTAGCGGGTCTGAAAACCTACGAGCAGTACTTC. Translation gives CASSPVAGLKTYEQYF.